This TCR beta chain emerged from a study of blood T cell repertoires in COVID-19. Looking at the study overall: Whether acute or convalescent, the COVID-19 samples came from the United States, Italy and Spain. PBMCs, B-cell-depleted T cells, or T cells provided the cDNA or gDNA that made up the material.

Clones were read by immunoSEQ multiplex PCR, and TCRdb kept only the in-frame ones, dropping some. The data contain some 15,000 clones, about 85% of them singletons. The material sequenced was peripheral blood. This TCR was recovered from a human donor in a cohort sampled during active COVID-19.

The CDR3 bases are TGCGCCAGCAGCCCTATGAATGGGTCGACTAGACACAATGAGCAGTTCTTC. Translated, it gives CASSPMNGSTRHNEQFF. The chain uses TRBV4-1 and TRBJ2-1; D is perhaps TRBD2 (6 bases). The length of the CDR3 is 17 residues. Deletions cut 4 bases from V and 5 bases from J, with 21 bases between. Germline V gene lookup returns CDR1 MGHRA and CDR2 YSYEKL.